The 8 T cell receptor beta chains below come from one sample, sequenced in a study of long-term antiretroviral therapy in people with HIV. Samples were assayed with immunoSEQ v3.0 at survey level. The data were produced by immunoSEQ multiplex PCR, yet TCRdb's version contains in-frame clones alone and is incomplete. The data show 20,000 to 25,000 clones, 65% to 90% seen once. Sequencing used unsorted PBMCs, obtained 1.8 years before starting antiretroviral therapy. These receptors came from a woman aged 25 to 39 with HIV.

The chain carries TRBV9 and TRBJ2-1, with D hard to call. The V gene lost 0 bases and the J gene lost 4 bases, with 5 bases spanning the gap. The CDR3 sequence is 13 residues long. Per the germline V gene, CDR1 is SGDLS and CDR2 is YYNGEE. The CDR3 loop reads CASSVGEYNEQFF. The CDR3 DNA follows: TGTGCCAGCAGCGTAGGCGAGTACAATGAGCAGTTCTTC.

This chain links TRBV4-2 with TRBJ1-1; no reliable D call. The CDR3 extends over 14 amino acids. The ends were cut back, 0 bases at V and 6 bases at J, with 11 bases in the middle. Germline loops: CDR1 LGHNA, CDR2 YNFKEQ. In nucleotides, the CDR3 is TGTGCCAGCAGCCAAGATGTACGGACGTCTGAAGCTTTCTTT. Protein sequence: CASSQDVRTSEAFF.

The V gene is TRBV2, the J gene TRBJ2-1; D uncertain. This CDR3 spans 15 amino acids. In germline, CDR1 is SNHLY, CDR2 FYNNEI. V shed 4 bases and J shed 0 bases, with 10 bases lying between them. CDR3 amino acids: CASSAQYSSYNEQFF. The DNA of the CDR3 is TGTGCCAGCAGTGCCCAATATAGCTCCTACAATGAGCAGTTCTTC.

This chain joins TRBV5-1 and TRBJ2-5; TRBD1 aligns across 8 bases. V shed 3 bases and J 4 bases; nucleotides not matched to a gene: 8. The CDR3 totals 15 residues. Germline V gene data show CDR1 as SGHRS and CDR2 as YFSETQ. This CDR3 is CASSSGQGRGETQYF. CDR3 DNA: TGCGCCAGCAGCTCCGGACAGGGACGGGGAGAGACCCAGTACTTC.

This chain joins TRBV6-4 and TRBJ2-2; maybe TRBD2 (6 bases). The germline CDR1 and CDR2 sequences are MRHNA and SNTAGT. Trimming pared 5 bases from V and 0 bases from J, leaving 19 bases between. The CDR3 loop spans 18 amino acids. The CDR3 DNA is TGTGCCAGCAGTCTTCGATCGGGGGATTTTGCGAACACCGGGGAGCTGTTTTTT. Encoded protein: CASSLRSGDFANTGELFF.

V usage is TRBV5-5 and J usage is TRBJ2-1; 9 bases line up with TRBD2. From germline, CDR1 is SGHKS and CDR2 YYEKEE (reference sequence). The CDR3 length is 17 residues. The J segment lost 6 bases and the V segment lost 4 bases, leaving 14 bases of the junction unmatched. The CDR3 bases are TGTGCCAGCAGCCCTGGGGGCGGCGGGGGGGGCCTCAATGAGCAGTTCTTC. Amino acid sequence: CASSPGGGGGGLNEQFF. Together with reference TRBV5-5 and TRBJ2-1, the CDR3 gives the full variable domain: DAGVTQSPTHLIKTRGQQVTLRCSPISGHKSVSWYQQVLGQGPQFIFQYYEKEERGRGNFPDRFSARQFPNYSSELNVNALLLGDSALYLCASSPGGGGGGLNEQFFGPGTRLTVL.

This clone was seen just once. The chain uses TRBV5-1 and TRBJ2-3, with D unclear. This CDR3 is built from 13 residues. Trimming stripped 4 bases from V and 0 bases from J, with 6 bases between. Germline V CDR1 and CDR2: SGHRS, YFSETQ. Written as DNA, the CDR3 is TGCGCCAGCAGCCACTTTAGCACAGATACGCAGTATTTT. Amino acids: CASSHFSTDTQYF. Full variable domain (outside the CDR3, taken from reference TRBV5-1 and TRBJ2-3): KAGVTQTPRYLIKTRGQQVTLSCSPISGHRSVSWYQQTPGQGLQFLFEYFSETQRNKGNFPGRFSGRQFSNSRSEMNVSTLELGDSALYLCASSHFSTDTQYFGPGTRLTVL.

V is TRBV7-3 and J is TRBJ2-1; D not resolved. From germline, CDR1 is SGHTA and CDR2 FQGTGA. Trimming removed 3 bases from V and 7 bases from J, with 16 bases in between. The CDR3 consists of 15 residues. CDR3 bases: TGTGCCAGCAGCTTCGCAAGGACCATCGAGAATGAGCAGTTCTTC. This gives the protein CASSFARTIENEQFF.